This T cell receptor beta chain originates from a study of blood T cell repertoires in COVID-19. Study-wide background: Samples came from the United States, Italy and Spain, spanning acute and convalescent COVID-19. The analysed material was cDNA or gDNA that came from T cells, B-cell-depleted T cells, or PBMCs.

In the study's own analysis: The authors estimated nucleated cell counts from reference gene primer amplification. The data were produced by immunoSEQ multiplex PCR, yet TCRdb's version contains in-frame clones alone and is incomplete. The V and J calls and the clone size are those of that table, but D and trimming were determined from the DNA. The sample has about 140,000 clones; 80% are singletons. The germline gives CDR1 MNHEY, CDR2 SMNVEV (reference sequence). V shed 4 bases, J shed 0 bases, and the junction held 5 bases outside the gene matches. The CDR3 extends over 16 amino acids. Sequenced input: peripheral blood. The chain links TRBV27 to TRBJ2-2; 7 bases agree with TRBD1. The source is a man in his 70s who had recovered from COVID-19. The DNA for the CDR3 is TGTGCCAGCAGTTGGGATGGACAGGCGAACACCGGGGAGCTGTTTTTT. It translates to CASSWDGQANTGELFF.